A selection of T cell receptor beta chains follows, all from one sample in a study of cytomegalovirus exposure and HLA in healthy donors. Assay: immunoSEQ multiplex PCR; the TCRdb copy retains only in-frame clones and omits some. The table has under 150,000 clones, around 78% seen once. Sequenced material: PBMCs. The receptors were sampled from a woman aged 35 to 49 in good health and CMV-seropositive. Both conserved end residues are part of each CDR3. Each record gives: clone size, V gene, D gene, J gene, CDR3 protein, CDR3 DNA. The D gene is left open where the match is weak. Clone size appears in some rows only: once, few, many, or a class for an expanded clone.

.,TRBV6-1,TRBD1,TRBJ2-7,CASSAGTAYEQYF,TGTGCCAGCAGTGCCGGGACAGCCTACGAGCAGTACTTC
few,TRBV14,.,TRBJ1-2,CASSKNLGIGYDGYTF,TGTGCCAGCAGCAAAAACCTAGGCATTGGGTATGACGGCTACACCTTC
.,TRBV28,.,TRBJ1-2,CASSSSAAGLNYGYTF,TGTGCCAGCAGTTCCTCTGCAGCAGGCTTGAACTATGGCTACACCTTC
once,TRBV15,.,TRBJ2-7,CATSREPGYEQYF,TGTGCCACCAGCAGAGAGCCCGGCTACGAGCAGTACTTC
.,TRBV29-1,TRBD1,TRBJ2-2,CSAQGQGNIGELFF,TGCAGCGCCCAGGGACAGGGGAATATCGGGGAGCTGTTTTTT
.,TRBV4-2,TRBD1,TRBJ2-7,CASSHTGTGSTKYSYEQYF,TGTGCCAGCAGCCACACCGGGACAGGGTCCACTAAATACTCCTACGAGCAGTACTTC
.,TRBV28,TRBD2,TRBJ2-7,CASSLNIVLAGNYEQYF,TGTGCCAGCAGTTTAAATATAGTGCTAGCGGGAAACTACGAGCAGTACTTC
few,TRBV6-5,TRBD2,TRBJ2-3,CASSGRGPSTDTQYF,TGTGCCAGTAGCGGGAGGGGTCCTAGCACAGATACGCAGTATTTT
.,TRBV30,.,TRBJ2-1,CAWNVFNNEQFF,TGTGCCTGGAATGTGTTTAACAATGAGCAGTTCTTC
.,TRBV5-1,TRBD2,TRBJ2-3,CASGSGLAGSDTQYF,TGCGCCAGCGGTTCGGGACTAGCGGGATCTGATACGCAGTATTTT
many,TRBV27,.,TRBJ2-7,CASSSTGSSYEQYF,TGTGCCAGCAGCTCTACAGGGAGCTCCTACGAGCAGTACTTC
.,TRBV2,.,TRBJ2-2,CASKGTAAGAGELFF,TGTGCCAGCAAAGGTACAGCGGCCGGCGCCGGGGAGCTGTTTTTT
.,TRBV9,.,TRBJ2-1,CASSFGLAHRGLFF,TGTGCCAGCAGCTTCGGACTAGCCCACAGGGGGCTGTTCTTC
.,TRBV6-5,TRBD1,TRBJ1-3,CASRGQGAGNTIYF,TGTGCCAGCAGAGGACAGGGGGCCGGAAACACCATATATTTT
.,TRBV7-6,TRBD1,TRBJ2-6,CASSPGARDRGQNGANVLTF,TGTGCCAGCAGTCCTGGCGCCCGGGACAGGGGGCAAAACGGGGCCAACGTCCTGACTTTC
.,TRBV9,TRBD1,TRBJ2-5,CASSRQGAQETQYF,TGTGCCAGCAGTCGACAGGGGGCCCAAGAGACCCAGTACTTC
.,TRBV11-2,.,TRBJ2-5,CASSLGIGAGQETQYF,TGTGCCAGCAGCTTAGGTATTGGAGCGGGTCAAGAGACCCAGTACTTC
.,TRBV30,.,TRBJ1-6,CAWSVLDSPLHF,TGTGCCTGGAGTGTACTTGATTCACCCCTCCACTTT
.,TRBV21-1,.,TRBJ1-2,CASSKLVASDYGYTF,TGTGCCAGCAGCAAACTTGTAGCATCCGATTATGGCTACACCTTC
.,TRBV5-1,TRBD1,TRBJ2-2,CASSWTGELTGELFF,TGCGCCAGCAGCTGGACAGGGGAACTCACCGGGGAGCTGTTTTTT
.,TRBV6-5,TRBD1,TRBJ1-1,CASSYSLQGRTEAFF,TGTGCCAGCAGTTACTCCTTACAGGGGCGCACTGAAGCTTTCTTT
few,TRBV5-1,TRBD1,TRBJ2-6,CASSLAGTAGANVLTF,TGCGCCAGCAGCTTGGCCGGGACAGCTGGGGCCAACGTCCTGACTTTC
.,TRBV5-1,TRBD1,TRBJ2-4,CASREQGAGNIQYF,TGCGCCAGCAGGGAACAGGGGGCTGGTAACATTCAGTACTTC
.,TRBV5-1,TRBD2,TRBJ2-1,CASSLFLAGEGEQFF,TGCGCCAGCAGCTTGTTTCTAGCGGGAGAGGGTGAGCAGTTCTTC
.,TRBV10-1,.,TRBJ2-7,CASSEFTGLLSYEQYF,TGCGCCAGCAGCGAATTTACAGGCCTGCTCTCCTACGAGCAGTACTTC
.,TRBV7-8,TRBD2,TRBJ2-1,CASSLGGGSVSYNEQFF,TGTGCCAGCAGCTTAGGAGGCGGGAGCGTATCCTACAATGAGCAGTTCTTC
.,TRBV4-1,.,TRBJ1-2,CASTPGLNYGYTF,TGCGCCAGCACCCCGGGACTCAACTATGGCTACACCTTC
.,TRBV7-9,.,TRBJ2-5,CASSLALTISGETQYF,TGTGCCAGCAGCTTAGCGCTAACTATCTCCGGGGAGACCCAGTACTTC
.,TRBV7-9,TRBD2,TRBJ2-7,CASSPALTSGNEQYF,TGTGCCAGCAGCCCAGCCCTGACTAGCGGGAACGAGCAGTACTTC
.,TRBV18,.,TRBJ2-5,CASSPLGDKETQYF,TGTGCCAGCTCACCATTAGGGGACAAAGAGACCCAGTACTTC
few,TRBV11-2,TRBD2,TRBJ2-3,CASSLAAATSGSTDTQYF,TGTGCCAGCAGCTTAGCGGCTGCGACTAGCGGGAGCACAGATACGCAGTATTTT
.,TRBV6-5,.,TRBJ1-2,CASSLGTNGNYGYTF,TGTGCCAGCAGTTTGGGGACAAATGGAAACTATGGCTACACCTTC
.,TRBV5-6,.,TRBJ2-5,CASSLGADETQYF,TGTGCCAGCAGCTTGGGGGCTGATGAGACCCAGTACTTC
.,TRBV7-7,.,TRBJ2-5,CASSPGGNPQETQYF,TGTGCTAGCAGCCCTGGGGGGAATCCCCAAGAGACCCAGTACTTC
.,TRBV5-4,.,TRBJ1-4,CASSFVGSNEKLFF,TGTGCCAGCAGCTTCGTGGGGAGTAATGAAAAACTGTTTTTT
.,TRBV7-9,.,TRBJ1-2,CASSFGLGANYGYTF,TGTGCCAGCAGCTTTGGTCTGGGGGCCAACTATGGCTACACCTTC
.,TRBV11-3,TRBD2,TRBJ2-1,CASSPPTSGRANEQFF,TGTGCCAGCAGCCCGCCTACTAGCGGGAGGGCCAATGAGCAGTTCTTC
.,TRBV4-2,TRBD2,TRBJ2-1,CASSQEWREPINEQFF,TGTGCCAGCAGCCAAGAGTGGCGGGAGCCTATCAATGAGCAGTTCTTC
.,TRBV18,TRBD2,TRBJ2-5,CASSPGREQETQYF,TGTGCCAGCTCACCAGGGAGGGAACAAGAGACCCAGTACTTC
once,TRBV5-4,TRBD1,TRBJ1-4,CASSPGGQGAEKLFF,TGTGCCAGCAGCCCAGGGGGACAGGGGGCGGAAAAACTGTTTTTT